These 21 T cell receptor beta chains originate from one sample sequenced in a study of blood T cell repertoires in COVID-19. Profiled with immunoSEQ multiplex PCR; TCRdb holds only in-frame clones, not every one. Among 84,000 or so clones listed, roughly 74% were seen once. Sequenced input: peripheral blood. The receptors derive from an older man with COVID-19, enrolled during active disease.

V and J are TRBV6-5 and TRBJ2-7; 11 bases fit TRBD2. CDR1 is MNHEY and CDR2 is SVGAGI in the germline V gene. The junction had 7 bases not matched to a gene; V was cut back by 6 bases and J by 3 bases. The CDR3 is 15 amino acids. CDR3 in amino acids: CASRMGLAAFYEQYF. As DNA, the CDR3 is TGTGCCAGCAGGATGGGACTAGCGGCGTTCTACGAGCAGTACTTC.

This clone was observed a few times. The rearrangement links TRBV29-1 to TRBJ1-3; perhaps TRBD1 as D (6 bases). Per the germline V gene, CDR1 is SQVTM and CDR2 is ANQGSEA. The CDR3 extends over 13 amino acids. V was cut by 1 base and J by 3 bases, with 7 bases left in between. The CDR3 protein is CSVEGGGGNTIYF. The CDR3 DNA reads TGCAGCGTTGAAGGAGGGGGTGGAAACACCATATATTTT.

The chain joins TRBV7-9 to TRBJ1-2; tentatively, D is TRBD1 (5 bases). V was shortened by 4 bases and J by 8 bases, with 14 bases between the two germline ends. This CDR3 has 13 amino acids. CDR1 is SEHNR, CDR2 FQNEAQ, per germline (reference sequence). The CDR3 bases are TGTGCCAGCAGCTCTACTCCAGGGATAGGCTACACCTTC. It yields the protein CASSSTPGIGYTF.

The V and J genes are TRBV6-5 and TRBJ2-2; D may be TRBD1 (6 bases). Germline V lookup: CDR1 MNHEY, CDR2 SVGAGI. Trimming left V 5 bases short and J 7 bases short, with 11 bases between. There are 13 residues in the CDR3. DNA for the CDR3: TGTGCCAGCAGTCAACAGGGCCACGGGGAGCTGTTTTTT. Protein: CASSQQGHGELFF.

Many counts were recorded for this clone. At one of its ends the junction is not consistent with the germline gene, which may arise from a read error. The rearrangement uses TRBV7-7 and TRBJ1-3; 8 nucleotides match TRBD1. Germline V gives CDR1 SSHAT, CDR2 FNYEAQ (reference sequence). The CDR3 loop spans 16 amino acids. The CDR3 here is CASSLRDRIGRNTIYF. The CDR3 DNA reads TGTGCTAGCAGCTTACGGGACAGGATTGGACGAAACACCATATATTTT. Drawing the rest from reference TRBV7-7 and TRBJ1-3, the complete variable domain is GAGVSQSPRYKVTKRGQDVTLRCDPISSHATLYWYQQALGQGPEFLTYFNYEAQPDKSGLPSDRFSAERPEGSISTLTIQRTEQRDSAMYRCASSLRDRIGRNTIYFGEGSWLTVV.

This clone was seen a handful of times. The rearrangement joins TRBV10-2 to TRBJ2-3; 10 bases are a match to TRBD2. V shed 3 bases, J shed 0 bases, and the junction held 3 bases outside the gene matches. The CDR3 extends over 16 amino acids. Germline CDR1 and CDR2: WSHSY and SAAADI. The CDR3 sequence: CASSDPSGGSTDTQYF. CDR3 sequence (DNA): TGCGCCAGCAGTGATCCTAGCGGGGGAAGCACAGATACGCAGTATTTT.

The gene calls are TRBV29-1 and TRBJ2-7, with 7 bases fitting TRBD1. V gave up 5 bases and J gave up 3 bases; unmatched junction bases: 4. The CDR3 is made up of 12 amino acids. Germline V gives CDR1 SQVTM, CDR2 ANQGSEA. CDR3: CSVLRDSYEQYF. The CDR3 DNA sequence: TGCAGCGTTCTCCGGGACAGCTACGAGCAGTACTTC.

The chain is built from TRBV19 and TRBJ1-5; D is perhaps TRBD1 (6 bases). Germline CDR1 is LNHDA and CDR2 is SQIVND (reference sequence). The V gene lost 6 bases and the J gene lost 4 bases, with 19 bases spanning the gap. The CDR3 has 16 amino acids. CDR3 region: CASRSPGAGANQPQHF. The DNA of the CDR3 is TGTGCCAGTAGATCCCCTGGGGCAGGGGCGAATCAGCCCCAGCATTTT.

The chain employs TRBV7-8 and TRBJ1-6; 7 bases match TRBD1. Trimming removed 5 bases from V and 7 bases from J; junction bases left unmatched: 8. From germline, CDR1 is SGHVS and CDR2 FQNEAQ. CDR3 size: 15 residues. The CDR3, as DNA: TGTGCCAGCAGCCACAACAGGGGCTTAAATTCACCCCTCCACTTT. Translation: CASSHNRGLNSPLHF. The whole variable domain, filled in from reference TRBV7-8 and TRBJ1-6, reads GAGVSQSPRYKVAKRGQDVALRCDPISGHVSLFWYQQALGQGPEFLTYFQNEAQLDKSGLPSDRFFAERPEGSVSTLKIQRTQQEDSAVYLCASSHNRGLNSPLHFGNGTRLTVT.

CDR3 protein: CASKRDSTDTQYF. The CDR3 DNA reads TGCGCCAGCAAACGGGATAGCACAGATACGCAGTATTTT. The chain is built from TRBV5-1 and TRBJ2-3, with TRBD2 as a possible D gene (5 bases). CDR3 length: 13 amino acids. Trimming removed 6 bases at V and 0 bases at J, with 8 bases between. CDR1 is SGHRS, CDR2 YFSETQ, per germline.

The chain employs TRBV10-3 and TRBJ1-2, with TRBD1 matching 9 bases. Germline V gene data show CDR1 as ENHRY and CDR2 as SYGVKD. The CDR3 consists of 15 residues. Trimming removed 6 bases from V and 3 bases from J; junction bases left unmatched: 8. CDR3 amino acids: CAIRKQGAKDYGYTF. The CDR3 DNA sequence: TGTGCCATCAGGAAACAGGGGGCGAAGGACTATGGCTACACCTTC.

The genes are TRBV15 and TRBJ1-2, with 12 bases aligning to TRBD1. The CDR3 length is 15 residues. J gave up 7 bases and V 0 bases, and 3 bases lay outside the gene matches. Germline V gene sequence: CDR1 LNHNV, CDR2 YYDKDF (reference sequence). The DNA of the CDR3 is TGTGCCACCAGCAGAGATGGGACAGGGGGCCGTGGCTACACCTTC. It yields the protein CATSRDGTGGRGYTF.

The chain carries TRBV18 and TRBJ1-1; 8 bases align to TRBD1. The length of the CDR3 is 14 residues. Trimming at V came to 6 bases and at J to 5 bases, leaving 8 bases not matched to a gene. Germline values: CDR1 KGHSH, CDR2 LQKENI. The CDR3 spells CASSEQGGSTEAFF. In DNA form, the CDR3 reads TGTGCCAGCTCCGAACAGGGGGGAAGTACTGAAGCTTTCTTT.

This chain uses TRBV5-6 with TRBJ2-3, with 8 bases that match TRBD1. V was clipped by 3 bases and J by 4 bases; unmatched bases: 4. Germline values: CDR1 SGHDT, CDR2 YYEEEE. The CDR3 is 14 amino acids. The DNA of the CDR3 is TGTGCCAGCAGCTACGGACAGGGAGCAGATACGCAGTATTTT. This sequence encodes CASSYGQGADTQYF.

V gene TRBV19 combines with J gene TRBJ2-7, with D possibly matching TRBD2 (5 bases). The CDR3 totals 15 residues. CDR1 is LNHDA and CDR2 is SQIVND in the germline V gene (reference sequence). Trimming shortened V by 5 bases and J by 5 bases, and 19 bases separated the two germline ends. The chain's CDR3 is CASSPDRTGRDEQYF. DNA of the CDR3: TGTGCCAGTAGTCCAGACCGGACTGGTAGGGACGAGCAGTACTTC.

V is TRBV10-3 and J is TRBJ2-1, with TRBD1 as a possible D gene (6 bases). CDR3 size: 14 residues. CDR1 and CDR2 (germline): ENHRY, SYGVKD. V dropped 9 bases and J dropped 0 bases, with 12 bases sitting between them. The CDR3 spells CAIRGGSSYNEQFF. In nucleotides, the CDR3 is TGTGCCATTCGAGGGGGAAGCTCCTACAATGAGCAGTTCTTC.

The chain employs TRBV19 and TRBJ2-6; no firm D call. The V gene lost 5 bases and the J gene lost 5 bases, with 7 bases spanning the gap. Germline lookup yields CDR1 LNHDA and CDR2 SQIVND (reference sequence). CDR3 size: 13 residues. This chain's CDR3 is CASSSQRANVLTF. DNA for the CDR3: TGTGCCAGTAGTTCCCAAAGGGCCAACGTCCTGACTTTC.

This clone appeared once. The chain has TRBV18 and TRBJ2-7; 7 nucleotides line up with TRBD2. Germline trimming cut 4 bases from V and 3 bases from J; bases unmatched to any gene: 9. Germline V CDR1 and CDR2: KGHSH, LQKENI. CDR3 length: 15 residues. The CDR3 loop reads CASSQKGRGLYEQYF. CDR3 in DNA: TGTGCCAGCTCACAGAAGGGGAGGGGCCTCTACGAGCAGTACTTC.

This clone has a handful of counts. J is TRBJ1-5 and V is TRBV18; D uncertain. Trimming left V 6 bases short and J 4 bases short, with 10 bases between. Germline values: CDR1 KGHSH, CDR2 LQKENI. The CDR3 has 13 amino acids. The chain's CDR3 is CASSIGVNQPQHF. In DNA form, the CDR3 reads TGTGCCAGCTCGATCGGGGTGAATCAGCCCCAGCATTTT.

J is TRBJ2-5 and V is TRBV9; 13 bases are shared with TRBD2. From germline, CDR1 is SGDLS and CDR2 YYNGEE. J was trimmed by 5 bases and V by 3 bases; bases with no gene match: 7. The CDR3 is 16 residues long. The CDR3, as DNA: TGTGCCAGCAGCGCAGGACTAGCGGGAGTCAGTGAGACCCAGTACTTC. It yields the protein CASSAGLAGVSETQYF.

This chain uses TRBV18 with TRBJ2-5; a weak D match, TRBD1 (6 bases). CDR3 length: 13 residues. V lost 4 bases to trimming and J lost 9 bases, with 15 bases between them. Germline CDR1 reads KGHSH; CDR2 reads LQKENI. In DNA form, the CDR3 reads TGTGCCAGCTCACTGTGGGACCCAGGGGCCCAGTACTTC. Its protein is CASSLWDPGAQYF.